These T cell receptor beta chains were read from a single sample in a study of patients and donors after allogeneic stem cell transplantation. From the RT-PCR reads, TCRdb called clonotypes with MiXCR, one entry per CDR3 protein. Here the sample spans about 410,000 distinct CDR3 sequences, around 15% being singletons. Sequencing was done on a sample of blood, either unsorted or a sorted T cell fraction (not recorded which). Source of these receptors: a human donor who was either an allogeneic HSCT recipient or a stem cell or donor lymphocyte infusion donor (not recorded which). It is not recorded whose cells these are; they may come from a transplant donor. Each CDR3 is given with its conserved first and last residue. Fields, in order: V gene, J gene, D gene, clone size, CDR3 DNA, CDR3 protein. A D gene is named only where the DNA matches it firmly. Size is stated for part of the rows, as once, few or many counts, or as a class when the clone is expanded.

TRBV4-2,TRBJ1-5,-,-,TGTGCCAGCAGCCAAGAAGCCTATAGCAATCAGCCCCAGCATTTT,CASSQEAYSNQPQHF
TRBV4-1,TRBJ1-5,-,few,TGCGCCAGCAGCCAAGATGGGGCAGGGCGGAATCAGCCCCAGCATTTT,CASSQDGAGRNQPQHF
TRBV7-3,TRBJ1-1,-,-,TGTGCCAGCAGCCTCCTCGCTAGGGGAAACACTGAAGCTTTCTTT,CASSLLARGNTEAFF
TRBV3-1,TRBJ1-4,-,-,TGTGCCAGCAGCCAAGGCCAGGGGCCTGGTGAAAAACTGTTTTTT,CASSQGQGPGEKLFF
TRBV7-6,TRBJ2-1,TRBD2,few,TGTGCCAGCAGCTCGGGACTAGGGGACAATGAGCAGTTCTTC,CASSSGLGDNEQFF
TRBV9,TRBJ2-3,TRBD2,few,TGTGCCAGCAGCGTAGTGAACGGGAGGGGCGATACGCAGTATTTT,CASSVVNGRGDTQYF
TRBV27,TRBJ1-3,TRBD1,-,TGTGCCAGCAGACCCGAGGGGGCCTCTGGAAACACCATATATTTT,CASRPEGASGNTIYF
TRBV5-1,TRBJ2-2,TRBD1,-,TGCGCCAGCAGGCCGGGACAGGGGGCAACCGGGGAGCTGTTTTTT,CASRPGQGATGELFF
TRBV27,TRBJ1-5,-,-,TGTGCCAGCAGTTTGAGGGGTAGCGGCAATCAGCCCCAGCATTTT,CASSLRGSGNQPQHF
TRBV7-9,TRBJ1-3,TRBD1,-,TGTGCCAGCAGCTCCAGACAGGGTTGGTCTGGAAACACCATATATTTT,CASSSRQGWSGNTIYF
TRBV5-1,TRBJ1-1,-,many,TGCGCCAGCAGCTTGGCCCTTGGACTGAGGTCTCGGGCGAACACTGAAGCTTTCTTT,CASSLALGLRSRANTEAFF
TRBV20-1,TRBJ2-1,-,-,TGCAGTGCCCAAACAGGGTCCGGCTCCTACAATGAGCAGTTCTTC,CSAQTGSGSYNEQFF
TRBV24-1,TRBJ2-7,-,many,TGTGCCACCAGTGACACCCGGGACGAGCAGTACTTC,CATSDTRDEQYF
TRBV28,TRBJ2-5,TRBD2,few,TGTGCCAGCACCAAGACCTTTAAGACTAGCTACGCCAAAGAGACCCAGTACTTC,CASTKTFKTSYAKETQYF
TRBV27,TRBJ2-5,-,-,TGTGCCAGCAGTTTATCCCCCTCCACGATGAAAGAGACCCAGTACTTC,CASSLSPSTMKETQYF
TRBV24-1,TRBJ2-1,-,few,TGTGCCACCAGTGATTTGCTAGAGGGGTCAAATGAGCAGTTCTTC,CATSDLLEGSNEQFF
TRBV12-3/TRBV12-4,TRBJ1-5,-,few,TGTGCCAGCAGCTTGGCCTACGGCAATCAGCCCCAGCATTTT,CASSLAYGNQPQHF
TRBV5-1,TRBJ1-1,TRBD1,many,TGCGCCAGCAGCCCGCAGGGGGCTAACACTGAAGCTTTCTTT,CASSPQGANTEAFF
TRBV10-3,TRBJ1-1,-,few,TGTGCCATCGGCGGAAGGGGGGGCGATATGAACACTGAAGCTTTCTTT,CAIGGRGGDMNTEAFF
TRBV6-2/TRBV6-3,TRBJ2-2,-,-,TGTGCCAGCAGTTACTCGGCCAGGCTGTTTTTT,CASSYSARLFF
TRBV2,TRBJ1-6,-,-,TGTGCCAGCAGTGTACAGGACTATAATTCACCCCTCCACTTT,CASSVQDYNSPLHF
TRBV6-2/TRBV6-3,TRBJ1-6,-,few,TGTGCCAGCAGAACAAGACAGCAGCTCCACTTT,CASRTRQQLHF
TRBV3-1,TRBJ2-3,-,few,TGTGCCAGCAGCCAAGAAGGTAACAAGGGTGATACGCAGTATTTT,CASSQEGNKGDTQYF
TRBV9,TRBJ2-1,-,-,TGTGCCAGCAGCGAACACCTAGCGCCCAACTCCTACAATGAGCAGTTCTTC,CASSEHLAPNSYNEQFF
TRBV30,TRBJ1-1,-,-,TGTGCCTGGTCCCAGGGACACAACCTGAGGAACACTGAAGCTTTCTTT,CAWSQGHNLRNTEAFF
TRBV7-9,TRBJ1-3,TRBD1,few,TGTGCCAGCAGCAACCGGGACAGGGGGAACACCATATATTTT,CASSNRDRGNTIYF
TRBV7-9,TRBJ1-2,-,few,TGTGCCAGCAGCCCCGTAGGAACGCCTAACTATGGCTACACCTTC,CASSPVGTPNYGYTF
TRBV6-2/TRBV6-3,TRBJ2-5,-,few,TGTGCCAGTTCCCGAGGGTGGCCTTGGCGGGAGACCCAGTACTTC,CASSRGWPWRETQYF
TRBV5-6,TRBJ2-1,-,many,TGTGCCAGCAGCTTCGGCGTGGATGAGCAGTTCTTC,CASSFGVDEQFF
TRBV4-2,TRBJ2-1,TRBD2,-,TGTGCCAGCAGCCAGGACACTAGCGGGAGTCCCTACAATGAGCAGTTCTTC,CASSQDTSGSPYNEQFF
TRBV4-2,TRBJ2-2,-,-,TGTGCCAGCAGCCAAGATCCTTATTCCGGGGAGCTGTTTTTT,CASSQDPYSGELFF